This TCR beta chain was sequenced in a study of OX40 agonist ivuxolimab in advanced cancers. Study-level background: Patients received the agonistic anti-OX40 (CD134) antibody ivuxolimab.

Germline values: CDR1 ENHRY, CDR2 SYGVKD. The CDR3 has 15 residues. The V end lost 6 bases, the J end lost 0 bases, and 11 bases lay between the germline ends. Generated by immunoSEQ multiplex PCR, the TCRdb table keeps only in-frame clones and is missing some. The table shows about 80,000 clones, with around 91% occurring only once. Sequenced here: CD4+ or CD8+ T cells sorted from blood, sampled in a trial of the OX40 agonist ivuxolimab. The rearrangement links TRBV10-3 to TRBJ2-2; D possibly uses TRBD1 or TRBD2 (5 bases each). The clonotype comes from an adult with an advanced solid tumor such as melanoma, head and neck, liver or kidney cancer. The CDR3 nucleotides are TGTGCCATCAGGGGGACCGGGCCGAACACCGGGGAGCTGTTTTTT. The encoded protein is CAIRGTGPNTGELFF.